This TCR beta chain was retrieved from a study of regulatory T cells in long-lasting Graves disease. Study-level points and caveats: Preferential use of TRBV28, TRBJ1-2 and TRBJ2-5 was seen in persistent disease. Clonotypes that were public and shared totalled some 2,900 in persistent patients versus 900 to 1,000 in new patients. Persistent Graves' cases showed lower TCR diversity than newly diagnosed cases.

Through Arm-PCR of CDR3 regions and iRepertoire HTBI primers, TCR beta libraries were built. Original processing notes: Sample data revealed fewer than 70 TRBV and 11 to 15 TRBJ segments. TCRdb passed the multiplex PCR reads through MiXCR, listing each CDR3 protein once. The V and J calls shown here were made by TCRdb, not taken from the authors' results. Of around 460,000 distinct CDR3 sequences listed, 20% to 25% were seen once; the top ten hold under 15%. Time point: persistent/refractory GD, antithyroid drugs over 5 years with positive TRAb. RNA isolated from PBMCs was used to make the TCR library. This clonotype has more than one count but fewer than ten. Its antigen is not identified. Germline CDR1 reads SGDLS; CDR2 reads YYNGEE. This CDR3 region has 15 residues. V shed 0 bases and J shed 2 bases, with 12 bases lying between them.

The V gene is TRBV9, the J gene TRBJ2-7; possibly TRBD2 for D (6 bases). This TCR derives from a female donor with Graves disease. Here the sequenced sample was peripheral blood mononuclear cells (PBMCs), taken when the disease was refractory, from a patient treated with antithyroid drugs. The CDR3 nucleotides are TGTGCCAGCAGCGTAGCGGCTAGCGTACCCTACGAGCAGTACTTC. Translation: CASSVAASVPYEQYF.